This T cell receptor beta chain was sequenced for a study of CD8 T cells in ankylosing spondylitis. General study results and limits: Prior literature has documented some motif variants in synovial fluid and blood from reactive arthritis.

This clonotype was seen a handful of times. Antigen unknown. One entry per CDR3 protein, called by TCRdb with MiXCR from the 5' RACE reads. This sample yields almost 250,000 distinct CDR3 sequences, of which roughly 32% are seen a single time; roughly 4% belongs to the top ten. The germline V gene has CDR1 DFQATT and CDR2 SNEGSKA (reference sequence). The length of the CDR3 is 13 residues. V was clipped by 2 bases and J by 1 base, with 8 bases between them. The J gene is TRBJ1-1, the V gene TRBV20-1; no clear D. Sample: blood, either unsorted or a sorted T cell fraction (not recorded which). The TCR originated in a male donor with ankylosing spondylitis or in good health (not recorded which). The CDR3: CSARPDQNTEAFF. CDR3 DNA sequence: TGCAGTGCTAGACCCGACCAGAACACTGAAGCTTTCTTT.